This TCR beta chain was profiled in a study of T cell responses to AZD1222 COVID-19 vaccine. To note about this clone: Antigen: not known.

Clones were sequenced by immunoSEQ multiplex PCR, and TCRdb holds only the in-frame ones, with some missing. This table holds about 150,000 clones, around 90% found once. Study-wide points: Clonal diversity was possibly underestimated; the donors were predominantly white British and more often female. Only six or seven AZD1222 recipients were seropositive at baseline.

Recipients boosted at about 4 weeks or about 12 weeks are pooled. Germline V gene lookup returns CDR1 DFQATT and CDR2 SNEGSKA (reference sequence). CDR3 size: 11 residues. Trimming shortened V by 6 bases and J by 1 base, and 6 bases separated the two germline ends. Material: peripheral blood, obtained 28 days after the second AZD1222 dose. The chain recombines TRBV20-1 with TRBJ1-2; unclear D gene. The TCR comes from an adult who received the AZD1222 COVID-19 vaccine. This chain's CDR3 is CSADINYGYTF. DNA of the CDR3: TGCAGTGCCGACATTAACTATGGCTACACCTTC.